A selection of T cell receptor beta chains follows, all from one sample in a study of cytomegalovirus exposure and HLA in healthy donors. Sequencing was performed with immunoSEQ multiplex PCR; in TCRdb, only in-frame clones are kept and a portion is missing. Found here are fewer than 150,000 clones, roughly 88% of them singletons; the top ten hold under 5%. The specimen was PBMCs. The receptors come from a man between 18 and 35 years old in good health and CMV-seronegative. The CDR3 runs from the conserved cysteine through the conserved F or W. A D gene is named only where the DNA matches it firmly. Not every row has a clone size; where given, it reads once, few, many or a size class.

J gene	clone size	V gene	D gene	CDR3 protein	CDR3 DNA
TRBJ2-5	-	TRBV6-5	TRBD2	CASSYSGTSIETQYF	TGTGCCAGCAGTTACTCAGGGACTAGCATAGAGACCCAGTACTTC
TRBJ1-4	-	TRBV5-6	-	CASSLKAGEKLFF	TGTGCCAGCAGCTTAAAGGCGGGTGAAAAACTGTTTTTT
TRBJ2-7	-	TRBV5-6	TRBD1	CASSLGGTGVYEQYF	TGTGCCAGCAGCTTGGGGGGGACAGGGGTCTACGAGCAGTACTTC
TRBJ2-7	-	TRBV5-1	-	CASSSQGPSYEQYF	TGCGCCAGCAGCTCTCAGGGGCCCTCCTACGAGCAGTACTTC
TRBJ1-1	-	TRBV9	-	CASSADTKWGTEAFF	TGTGCCAGCAGCGCGGACACGAAATGGGGTACTGAAGCTTTCTTT
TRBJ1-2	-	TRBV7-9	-	CASSRYRQSGSISYTF	TGTGCCAGCAGCCGATACCGACAGTCAGGGTCTATTAGCTACACCTTC
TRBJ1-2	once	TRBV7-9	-	CASTFNNYGYTF	TGTGCCAGCACCTTTAATAACTATGGCTACACCTTC
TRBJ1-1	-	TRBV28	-	CATRGTLNTEAFF	TGTGCCACCCGTGGGACTTTGAACACTGAAGCTTTCTTT
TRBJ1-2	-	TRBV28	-	CASSFLNYGYTF	TGTGCCAGCAGTTTCCTTAACTATGGCTACACCTTC
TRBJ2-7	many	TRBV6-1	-	CASSVGEVYEQYF	TGTGCCAGCAGTGTAGGAGAGGTCTACGAGCAGTACTTC
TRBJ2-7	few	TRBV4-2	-	CASSQGSSDPYEQYF	TGTGCCAGCAGCCAGGGGTCTAGCGACCCCTACGAGCAGTACTTC
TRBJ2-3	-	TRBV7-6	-	CASTPVGGSTDTQYF	TGTGCCAGCACCCCGGTGGGGGGAAGCACAGATACGCAGTATTTT
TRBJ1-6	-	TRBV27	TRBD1	CASSLGQVNSPLHF	TGTGCCAGCAGTTTAGGACAGGTAAATTCACCCCTCCACTTT
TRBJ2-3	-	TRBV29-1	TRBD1	CSGQGSGTDTQYF	TGCAGCGGACAGGGTTCCGGCACAGATACGCAGTATTTT
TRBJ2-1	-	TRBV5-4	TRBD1	CASSLLGQSSYNEQFF	TGTGCCAGCAGCTTGTTGGGACAGAGCTCCTACAATGAGCAGTTCTTC
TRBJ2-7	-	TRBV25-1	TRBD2	CASSGREGYEQYF	TGTGCCAGCAGTGGGCGGGAGGGTTACGAGCAGTACTTC
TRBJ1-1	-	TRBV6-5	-	CASSPGLGNRAFF	TGTGCCAGCAGCCCTGGCCTCGGGAATCGAGCTTTCTTT
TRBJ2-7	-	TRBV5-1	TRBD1	CASSYTFSGQGAYEQYF	TGCGCCAGCAGCTACACCTTTTCGGGACAGGGGGCATACGAGCAGTACTTC
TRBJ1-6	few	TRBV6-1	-	CASSGKPYNSPLHF	TGTGCCAGCAGCGGGAAACCCTATAATTCACCCCTCCACTTT
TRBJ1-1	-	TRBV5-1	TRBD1	CASSYRGNTEAFF	TGCGCCAGCAGCTACAGGGGGAACACTGAAGCTTTCTTT
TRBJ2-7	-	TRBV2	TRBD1	CASRQGTLYF	TGTGCCAGCAGACAGGGGACCCTCTACTTC
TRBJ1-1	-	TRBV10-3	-	CAIMARRDTEAFF	TGTGCCATCATGGCCCGTCGGGATACTGAAGCTTTCTTT
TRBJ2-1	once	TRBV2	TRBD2	CASSEGTSGYNEQFF	TGTGCCAGCAGTGAAGGGACTAGCGGTTACAATGAGCAGTTCTTC
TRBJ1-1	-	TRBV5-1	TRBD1	CASSLDNRGAEAFF	TGCGCCAGCAGCTTGGATAACAGGGGTGCTGAAGCTTTCTTT
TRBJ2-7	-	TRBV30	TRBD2	CAWTPPGGVREQYF	TGTGCCTGGACCCCCCCCGGGGGGGTTCGCGAGCAGTACTTC
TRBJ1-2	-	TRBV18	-	CASSLIAPGTGGNFNYGYTF	TGTGCCAGCTCACTCATCGCCCCCGGGACGGGGGGAAATTTTAACTATGGCTACACCTTC
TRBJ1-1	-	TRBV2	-	CASSEVWDIMDTEAFF	TGTGCCAGCAGTGAAGTATGGGACATCATGGACACTGAAGCTTTCTTT
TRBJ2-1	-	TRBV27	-	CASSFPGSHNGQFF	TGTGCCAGCAGTTTCCCCGGGAGTCACAATGGGCAGTTCTTC
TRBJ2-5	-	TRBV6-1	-	CASSIRQQETQYF	TGTGCCAGCAGTATCCGACAGCAAGAGACCCAGTACTTC
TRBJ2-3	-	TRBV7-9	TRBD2	CASSAGLGADTQYF	TGTGCCAGCAGCGCGGGACTAGGGGCAGATACGCAGTATTTT
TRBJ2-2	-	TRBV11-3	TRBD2	CASSLTSGTGELFF	TGTGCCAGCAGCTTGACTAGCGGCACCGGGGAGCTGTTTTTT
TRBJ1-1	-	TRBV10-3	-	CAISETGGFTEAFF	TGTGCCATCAGTGAGACGGGGGGTTTCACTGAAGCTTTCTTT
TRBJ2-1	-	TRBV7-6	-	CASSFQDTFNEQFF	TGTGCCAGCAGCTTCCAGGACACCTTCAATGAGCAGTTCTTC
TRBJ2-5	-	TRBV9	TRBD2	CASSSRTSGGQETQYF	TGTGCCAGCAGCTCCAGGACTAGCGGGGGCCAAGAGACCCAGTACTTC
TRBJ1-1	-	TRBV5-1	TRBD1	CASSSQGARDTEAFF	TGCGCCAGCAGCTCGCAGGGGGCACGGGACACTGAAGCTTTCTTT
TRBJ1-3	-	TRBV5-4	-	CASSSISGNTIYF	TGTGCCAGCAGCTCCATCTCTGGAAACACCATATATTTT
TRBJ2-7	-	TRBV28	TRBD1	CASSLIGQVNSYEQYF	TGTGCCAGCAGTCTCATTGGACAGGTCAACTCCTACGAGCAGTACTTC
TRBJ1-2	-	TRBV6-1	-	CASSEAIGRGNYGYTF	TGTGCCAGCAGTGAAGCAATAGGACGGGGGAACTACGGCTACACCTTC
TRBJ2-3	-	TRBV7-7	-	CASTPRPRHTDTQYF	TGTGCTAGCACGCCTCGTCCCCGACACACAGATACGCAGTATTTT
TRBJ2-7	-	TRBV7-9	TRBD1	CASRTGGNEQYF	TGTGCCAGCAGGACAGGGGGTAACGAGCAGTACTTC
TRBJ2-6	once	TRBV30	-	CAWSDPRPGLGPPGANVLTF	TGTGCCTGGAGTGACCCTCGACCGGGACTGGGGCCTCCTGGGGCCAACGTCCTGACTTTC
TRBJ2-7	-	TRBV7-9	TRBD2	CASSPRRTSGGSYEQYF	TGTGCCAGCAGCCCGCGGAGGACTAGCGGGGGCTCCTACGAGCAGTACTTC
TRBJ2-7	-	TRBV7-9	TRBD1	CASSPGQGPYEQYF	TGTGCCAGCAGCCCAGGACAGGGACCCTACGAGCAGTACTTC
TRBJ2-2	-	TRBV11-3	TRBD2	CASSPASGGAYTGELFF	TGTGCCAGCAGCCCCGCTAGCGGGGGGGCGTACACCGGGGAGCTGTTTTTT
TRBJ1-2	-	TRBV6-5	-	CASSQQGWFGYTF	TGTGCCAGCAGTCAACAGGGTTGGTTCGGCTACACCTTC
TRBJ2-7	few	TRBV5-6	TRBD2	CASRRLADMAYEQYF	TGTGCCAGCAGGCGACTAGCGGATATGGCCTACGAGCAGTACTTC
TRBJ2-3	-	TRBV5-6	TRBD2	CASSLMAGGRTDTQYF	TGTGCCAGCAGCTTGATGGCGGGGGGACGCACAGATACGCAGTATTTT
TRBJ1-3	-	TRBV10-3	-	CAVSTESSGNTIYF	TGTGCAGTCTCGACGGAGAGCTCTGGAAACACCATATATTTT
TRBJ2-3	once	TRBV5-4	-	CASSLPGAGDTQYF	TGTGCCAGCAGCTTGCCGGGCGCGGGAGATACGCAGTATTTT
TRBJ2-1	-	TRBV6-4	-	CASSEDTYNEQFF	TGTGCCAGCAGTGAGGACACCTACAATGAGCAGTTCTTC
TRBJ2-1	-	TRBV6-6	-	CASSYSSEGQFF	TGTGCCAGCAGTTACTCAAGCGAGGGGCAGTTCTTC
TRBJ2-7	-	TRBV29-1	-	CSVQGSIYEQYF	TGCAGCGTTCAGGGGTCGATCTACGAGCAGTACTTC
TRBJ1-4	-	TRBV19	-	CASTRPSGGATNEKLFF	TGTGCCAGTACCCGTCCCTCGGGGGGAGCAACTAATGAAAAACTGTTTTTT
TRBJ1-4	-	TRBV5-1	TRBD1	CASSQGVANEKLFF	TGCGCCAGCAGCCAGGGGGTGGCTAATGAAAAACTGTTTTTT
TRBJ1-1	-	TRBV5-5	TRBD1	CASSVGRTGRMNTEAFF	TGTGCCAGCAGCGTGGGAAGGACAGGGAGAATGAACACTGAAGCTTTCTTT
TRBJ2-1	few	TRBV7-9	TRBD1	CASSPRQTGQGSYNEQFF	TGTGCCAGCAGCCCGAGACAGACGGGACAGGGGAGCTACAATGAGCAGTTCTTC